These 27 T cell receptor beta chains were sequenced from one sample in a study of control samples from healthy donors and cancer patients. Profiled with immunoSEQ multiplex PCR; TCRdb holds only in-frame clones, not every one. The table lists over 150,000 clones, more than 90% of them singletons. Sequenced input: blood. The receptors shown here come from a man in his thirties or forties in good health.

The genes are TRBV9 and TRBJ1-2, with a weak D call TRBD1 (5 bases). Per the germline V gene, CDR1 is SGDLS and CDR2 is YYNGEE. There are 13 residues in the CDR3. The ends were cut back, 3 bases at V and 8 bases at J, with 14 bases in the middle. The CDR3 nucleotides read TGTGCCAGCAGCGAGGGGAAGACTCTGGGCTACACCTTC. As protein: CASSEGKTLGYTF.

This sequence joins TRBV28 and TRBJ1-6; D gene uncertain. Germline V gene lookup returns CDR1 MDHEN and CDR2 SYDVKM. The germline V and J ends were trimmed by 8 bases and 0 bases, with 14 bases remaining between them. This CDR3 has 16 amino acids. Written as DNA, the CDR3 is TGTGCCAGCCGTCGTGGAGCCAGCTCCTATAATTCACCCCTCCACTTT. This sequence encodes CASRRGASSYNSPLHF.

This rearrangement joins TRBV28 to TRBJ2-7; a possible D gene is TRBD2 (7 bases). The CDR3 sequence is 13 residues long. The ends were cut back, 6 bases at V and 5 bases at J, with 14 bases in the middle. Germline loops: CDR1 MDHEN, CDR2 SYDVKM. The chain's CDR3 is CASRSGGAHEQYF. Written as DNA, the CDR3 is TGTGCCAGCAGATCTGGGGGGGCCCACGAGCAGTACTTC.

CDR3 DNA: TGTGCCAGCAGTTTGAAGGGACAGATCTACGAGCAGTACTTC. Encoded protein: CASSLKGQIYEQYF. J is TRBJ2-7 and V is TRBV27; TRBD1 aligns across 7 bases. Germline trimming cut 3 bases from V and 3 bases from J; bases unmatched to any gene: 5. The germline V gene has CDR1 MNHEY and CDR2 SMNVEV (reference sequence). The CDR3 totals 14 residues.

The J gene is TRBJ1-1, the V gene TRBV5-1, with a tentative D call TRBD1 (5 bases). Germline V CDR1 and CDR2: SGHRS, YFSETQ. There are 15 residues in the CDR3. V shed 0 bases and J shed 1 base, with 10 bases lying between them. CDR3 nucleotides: TGCGCCAGCAGCTTGGCCTCAGGGAGGAACACTGAAGCTTTCTTT. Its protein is CASSLASGRNTEAFF.

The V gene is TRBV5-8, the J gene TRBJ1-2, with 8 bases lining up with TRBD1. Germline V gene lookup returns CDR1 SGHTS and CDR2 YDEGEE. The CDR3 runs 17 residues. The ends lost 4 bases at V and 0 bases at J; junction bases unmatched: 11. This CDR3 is CASSARQGPITNYGYTF. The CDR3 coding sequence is TGTGCCAGCAGCGCGAGACAGGGGCCTATAACTAACTATGGCTACACCTTC.

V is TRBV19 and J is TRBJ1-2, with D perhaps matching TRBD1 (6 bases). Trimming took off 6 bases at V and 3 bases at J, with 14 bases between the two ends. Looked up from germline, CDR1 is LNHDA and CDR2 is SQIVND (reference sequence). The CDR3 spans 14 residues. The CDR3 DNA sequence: TGTGCCAGTAGGAAACAGGGAGGTGACTATGGCTACACCTTC. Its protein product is CASRKQGGDYGYTF.

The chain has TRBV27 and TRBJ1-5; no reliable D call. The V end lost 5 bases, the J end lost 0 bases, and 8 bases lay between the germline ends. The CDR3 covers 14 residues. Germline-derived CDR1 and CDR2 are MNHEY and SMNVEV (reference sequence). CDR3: CASSPLSSNQPQHF. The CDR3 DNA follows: TGTGCCAGCAGTCCCCTAAGTAGCAATCAGCCCCAGCATTTT.

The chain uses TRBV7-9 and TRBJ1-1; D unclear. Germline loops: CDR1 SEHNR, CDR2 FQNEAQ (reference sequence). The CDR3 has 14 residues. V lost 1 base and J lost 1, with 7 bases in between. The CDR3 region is CASSLEAANTEAFF. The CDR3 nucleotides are TGTGCCAGCAGCTTAGAGGCGGCGAACACTGAAGCTTTCTTT.

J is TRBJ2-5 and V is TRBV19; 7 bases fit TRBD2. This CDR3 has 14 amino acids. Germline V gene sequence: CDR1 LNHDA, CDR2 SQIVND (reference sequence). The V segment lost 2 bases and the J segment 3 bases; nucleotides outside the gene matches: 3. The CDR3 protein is CASSIMGGKETQYF. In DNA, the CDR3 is TGTGCCAGTAGTATAATGGGGGGGAAAGAGACCCAGTACTTC.

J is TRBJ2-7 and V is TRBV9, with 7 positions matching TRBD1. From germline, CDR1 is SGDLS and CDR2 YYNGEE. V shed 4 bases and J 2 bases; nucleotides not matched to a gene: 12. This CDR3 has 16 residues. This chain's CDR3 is CASSPLPGQDTYEQYF. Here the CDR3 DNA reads TGTGCCAGCAGCCCCCTCCCCGGACAGGACACCTACGAGCAGTACTTC. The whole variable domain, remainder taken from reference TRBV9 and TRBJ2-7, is DSGVTQTPKHLITATGQRVTLRCSPRSGDLSVYWYQQSLDQGLQFLIQYYNGEERAKGNILERFSAQQFPDLHSELNLSSLELGDSALYFCASSPLPGQDTYEQYFGPGTRLTVT.

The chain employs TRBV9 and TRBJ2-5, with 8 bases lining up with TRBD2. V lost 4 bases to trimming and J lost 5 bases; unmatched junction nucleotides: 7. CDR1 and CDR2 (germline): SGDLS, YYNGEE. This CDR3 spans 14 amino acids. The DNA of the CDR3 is TGTGCCAGCAGCTCCACTAGCGGTCAGGAGACCCAGTACTTC. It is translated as CASSSTSGQETQYF.

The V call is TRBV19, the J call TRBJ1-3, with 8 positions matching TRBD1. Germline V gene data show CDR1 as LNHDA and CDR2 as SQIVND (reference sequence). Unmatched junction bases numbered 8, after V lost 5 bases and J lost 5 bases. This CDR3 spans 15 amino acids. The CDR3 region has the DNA TGTGCCAGTAGTCAACGGGACAGGAAGAGAAACACCATATATTTT. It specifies CASSQRDRKRNTIYF.

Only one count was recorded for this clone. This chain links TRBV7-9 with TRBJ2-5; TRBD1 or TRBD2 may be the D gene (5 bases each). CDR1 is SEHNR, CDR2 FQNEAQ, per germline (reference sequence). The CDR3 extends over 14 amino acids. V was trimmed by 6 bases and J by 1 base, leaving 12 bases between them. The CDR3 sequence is CASSRDARQETQYF. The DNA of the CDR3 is TGTGCCAGCAGTCGGGACGCGCGCCAAGAGACCCAGTACTTC.

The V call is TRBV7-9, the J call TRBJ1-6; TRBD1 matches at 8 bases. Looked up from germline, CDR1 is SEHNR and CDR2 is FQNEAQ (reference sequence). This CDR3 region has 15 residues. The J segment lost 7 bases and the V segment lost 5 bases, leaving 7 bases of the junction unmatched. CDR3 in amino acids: CASSTPGQENSPLHF. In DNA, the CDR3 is TGTGCCAGCAGCACCCCGGGACAGGAGAATTCACCCCTCCACTTT.

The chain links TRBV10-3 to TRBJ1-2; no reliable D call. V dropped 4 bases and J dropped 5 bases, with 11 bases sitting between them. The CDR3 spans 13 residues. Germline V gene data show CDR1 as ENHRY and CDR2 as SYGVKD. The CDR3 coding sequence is TGTGCCATCAGTGGGGGAGGGCAGTATGGCTACACCTTC. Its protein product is CAISGGGQYGYTF.

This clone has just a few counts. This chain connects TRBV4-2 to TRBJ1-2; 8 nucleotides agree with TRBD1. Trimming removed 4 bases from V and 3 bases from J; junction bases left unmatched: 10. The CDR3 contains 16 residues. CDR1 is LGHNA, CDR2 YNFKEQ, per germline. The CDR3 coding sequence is TGTGCCAGCAGCCGGCCAGCCGGACAGGGTCACTATGGCTACACCTTC. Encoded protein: CASSRPAGQGHYGYTF.

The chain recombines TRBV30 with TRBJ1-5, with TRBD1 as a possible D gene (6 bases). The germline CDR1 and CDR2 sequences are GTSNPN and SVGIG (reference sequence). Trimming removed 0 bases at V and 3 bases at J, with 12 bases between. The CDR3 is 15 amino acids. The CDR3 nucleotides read TGTGCCTGGAGTGTACAGGGAAGTGCCAATCAGCCCCAGCATTTT. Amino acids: CAWSVQGSANQPQHF.

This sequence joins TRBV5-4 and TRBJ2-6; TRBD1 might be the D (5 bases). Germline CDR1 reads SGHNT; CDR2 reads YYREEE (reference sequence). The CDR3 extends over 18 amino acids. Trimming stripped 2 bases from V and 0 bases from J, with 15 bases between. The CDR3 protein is CASSFQGASSSGANVLTF. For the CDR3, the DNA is TGTGCCAGCAGCTTCCAAGGGGCCAGTAGCTCTGGGGCCAACGTCCTGACTTTC.

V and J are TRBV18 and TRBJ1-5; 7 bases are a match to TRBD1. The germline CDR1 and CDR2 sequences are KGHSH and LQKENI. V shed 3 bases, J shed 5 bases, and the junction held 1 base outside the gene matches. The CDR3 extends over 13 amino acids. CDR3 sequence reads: CASSPQGDQPQHF. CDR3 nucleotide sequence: TGTGCCAGCTCACCCCAGGGGGATCAGCCCCAGCATTTT.

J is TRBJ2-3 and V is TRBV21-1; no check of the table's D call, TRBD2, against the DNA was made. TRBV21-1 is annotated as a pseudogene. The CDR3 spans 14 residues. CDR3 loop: CASSKAVLPEGQYF. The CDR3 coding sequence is TGTGCCAGCAGCAAAGCAGTATTACCCGAGGGGCAGTATTTT.

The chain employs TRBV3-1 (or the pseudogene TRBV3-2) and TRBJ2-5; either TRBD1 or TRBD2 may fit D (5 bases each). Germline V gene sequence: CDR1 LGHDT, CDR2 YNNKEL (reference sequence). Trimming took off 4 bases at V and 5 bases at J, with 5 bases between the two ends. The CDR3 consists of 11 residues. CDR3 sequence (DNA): TGTGCCAGCAGCCGGGGGGAGACCCAGTACTTC. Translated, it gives CASSRGETQYF.

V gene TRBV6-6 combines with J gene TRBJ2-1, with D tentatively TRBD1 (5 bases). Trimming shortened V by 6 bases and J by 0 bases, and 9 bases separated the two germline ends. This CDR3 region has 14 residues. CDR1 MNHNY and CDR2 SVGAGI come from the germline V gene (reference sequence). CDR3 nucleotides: TGTGCCAGCAGGCAGGGAAGCTCCTACAATGAGCAGTTCTTC. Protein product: CASRQGSSYNEQFF.

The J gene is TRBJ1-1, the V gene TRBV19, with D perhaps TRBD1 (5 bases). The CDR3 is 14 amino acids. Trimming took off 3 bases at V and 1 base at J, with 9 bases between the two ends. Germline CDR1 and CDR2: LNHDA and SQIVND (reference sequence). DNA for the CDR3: TGTGCCAGTAGTATCGGACATACGAACACTGAAGCTTTCTTT. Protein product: CASSIGHTNTEAFF.

Written as DNA, the CDR3 is TGTGCCAGCAGCCAAGGTGGCACAGATACGCAGTATTTT. It is translated as CASSQGGTDTQYF. V is TRBV11-3 and J is TRBJ2-3; D gene ambiguous. The ends were cut back, 5 bases at V and 1 base at J, with 7 bases in the middle. In germline, CDR1 is SGHNT, CDR2 YENEEA. The CDR3 is made up of 13 amino acids.

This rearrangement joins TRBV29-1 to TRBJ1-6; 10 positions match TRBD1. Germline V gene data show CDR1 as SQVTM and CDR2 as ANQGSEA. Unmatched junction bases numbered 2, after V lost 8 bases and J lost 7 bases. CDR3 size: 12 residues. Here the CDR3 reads CSSDRGNSPLHF. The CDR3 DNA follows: TGCAGCTCGGACAGGGGGAATTCACCCCTCCACTTT.

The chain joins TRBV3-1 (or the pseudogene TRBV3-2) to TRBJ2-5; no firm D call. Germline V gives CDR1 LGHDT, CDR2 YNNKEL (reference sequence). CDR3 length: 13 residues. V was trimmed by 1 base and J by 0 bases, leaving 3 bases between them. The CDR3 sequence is CASSQGYQETQYF. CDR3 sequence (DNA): TGTGCCAGCAGCCAAGGGTACCAAGAGACCCAGTACTTC.